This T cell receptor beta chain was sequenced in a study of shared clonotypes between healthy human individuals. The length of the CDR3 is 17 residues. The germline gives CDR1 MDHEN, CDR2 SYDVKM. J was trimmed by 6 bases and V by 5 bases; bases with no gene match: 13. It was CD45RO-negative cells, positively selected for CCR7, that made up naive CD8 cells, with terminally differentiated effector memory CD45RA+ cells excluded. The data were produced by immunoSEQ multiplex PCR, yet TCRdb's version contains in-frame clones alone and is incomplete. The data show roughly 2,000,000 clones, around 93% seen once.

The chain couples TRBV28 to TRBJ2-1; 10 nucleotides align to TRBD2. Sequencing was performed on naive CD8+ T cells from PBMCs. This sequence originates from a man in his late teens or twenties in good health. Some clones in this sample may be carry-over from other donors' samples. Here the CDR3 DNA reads TGTGCCAGCAGTCTCCTCCCCCCTAGCGGGAGAGGCAATGAGCAGTTCTTC. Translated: CASSLLPPSGRGNEQFF. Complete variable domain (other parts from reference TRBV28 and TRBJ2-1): DVKVTQSSRYLVKRTGEKVFLECVQDMDHENMFWYRQDPGLGLRLIYFSYDVKMKEKGDIPEGYSVSREKKERFSLILESASTNQTSMYLCASSLLPPSGRGNEQFFGPGTRLTVL.